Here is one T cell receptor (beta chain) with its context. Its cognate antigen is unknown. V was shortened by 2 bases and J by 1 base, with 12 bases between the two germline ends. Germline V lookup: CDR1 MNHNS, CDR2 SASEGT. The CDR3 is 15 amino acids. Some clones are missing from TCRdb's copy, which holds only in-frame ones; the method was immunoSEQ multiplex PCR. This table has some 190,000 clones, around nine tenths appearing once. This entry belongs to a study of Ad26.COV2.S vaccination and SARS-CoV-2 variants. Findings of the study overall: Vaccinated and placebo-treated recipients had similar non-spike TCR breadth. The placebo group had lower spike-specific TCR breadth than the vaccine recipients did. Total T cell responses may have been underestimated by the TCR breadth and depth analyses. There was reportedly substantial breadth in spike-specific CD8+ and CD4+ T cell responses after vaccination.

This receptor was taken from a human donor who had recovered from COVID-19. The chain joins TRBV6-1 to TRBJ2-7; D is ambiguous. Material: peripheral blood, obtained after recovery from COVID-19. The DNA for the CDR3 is TGTGCCAGCAGTGAACCCGGTGGCAGTTCCTACGAGCAGTACTTC. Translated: CASSEPGGSSYEQYF.